Listed below are T cell receptor beta chains from one sample, sequenced in a study of shared clonotypes between healthy human individuals. Libraries were prepared by immunoSEQ multiplex PCR; TCRdb keeps only in-frame clonotypes and omits some of them. The sample has 2 million to 2.5 million clones; over 85% are singletons. The sample comprised naive CD4+ T cells sorted from blood. Every receptor here comes from a man aged 18 to 29 in good health. The CDR3 runs from the conserved cysteine through the conserved F or W. Fields, in order: CDR3 DNA, CDR3 protein, clone size, J gene, D gene, V gene. A D gene is named only where the DNA matches it firmly. Clone size is not always given. Where it is, it says once, few, many or a class for expanded clones.

CDR3nt: TGTGCCAGCAGCTTGAGGACAGGCGGCGGGGAGCTGTTTTTT; CDR3aa: CASSLRTGGGELFF; abundance: NA; j_gene: TRBJ2-2; d_gene: TRBD1; v_gene: TRBV7-9
CDR3nt: TGTGCCAGCAGTGAAGCCCTGGGGGGCGTATACGAGCAGTACTTC; CDR3aa: CASSEALGGVYEQYF; abundance: NA; j_gene: TRBJ2-7; d_gene: NA; v_gene: TRBV6-1
CDR3nt: TGTGCCAGCAGTTACGTTTTGGAGGGCACTGAAGCTTTCTTT; CDR3aa: CASSYVLEGTEAFF; abundance: NA; j_gene: TRBJ1-1; d_gene: NA; v_gene: TRBV6-6
CDR3nt: TGTGCCATTACAGACTTAATACCCGGGGAGCTGTTTTTT; CDR3aa: CAITDLIPGELFF; abundance: NA; j_gene: TRBJ2-2; d_gene: NA; v_gene: TRBV10-3
CDR3nt: TGTGCCAGCAGCCGTGCCACGACCCAAGAGACCCAGTACTTC; CDR3aa: CASSRATTQETQYF; abundance: NA; j_gene: TRBJ2-5; d_gene: NA; v_gene: TRBV7-6
CDR3nt: TGTGCCAGCAGTTCACAGGGTTTTGAGCAGTTCTTC; CDR3aa: CASSSQGFEQFF; abundance: once; j_gene: TRBJ2-1; d_gene: NA; v_gene: TRBV28
CDR3nt: TGTGCCAGCAGCTTAGAGGGCCGCTACCGGCGAGACAATGAGCAGTTCTTC; CDR3aa: CASSLEGRYRRDNEQFF; abundance: once; j_gene: TRBJ2-1; d_gene: NA; v_gene: TRBV7-2
CDR3nt: TGTGCCTGGGAAAACAGGGGAAGTACCCTAACTATAAACTTATACGAGCAGTACTTC; CDR3aa: CAWENRGSTLTINLYEQYF; abundance: NA; j_gene: TRBJ2-7; d_gene: TRBD1; v_gene: TRBV30
CDR3nt: TGTGCCAGCAGTAGGGGGGGTGAAGCTTTCTTT; CDR3aa: CASSRGGEAFF; abundance: NA; j_gene: TRBJ1-1; d_gene: NA; v_gene: TRBV25-1
CDR3nt: TGCGCCAGCAGCTTGTCGCCGGGACAGGGAATCAACACTGAAGCTTTCTTT; CDR3aa: CASSLSPGQGINTEAFF; abundance: once; j_gene: TRBJ1-1; d_gene: TRBD1; v_gene: TRBV5-1
CDR3nt: TGTGCCAGCAGTGAAGACCGGGCCTACCTAAATTCGCCCCTCCACTTT; CDR3aa: CASSEDRAYLNSPLHF; abundance: NA; j_gene: TRBJ1-6; d_gene: NA; v_gene: TRBV2
CDR3nt: TGTGCCAGCAGTTCTCTCGTAGGCGGGGCCTCCTACGAGCAATACTTC; CDR3aa: CASSSLVGGASYEQYF; abundance: NA; j_gene: TRBJ2-7; d_gene: NA; v_gene: TRBV6-5
CDR3nt: TGTGCCAGCAGTAACCGGGGACCCTACGAGCAGTACTTC; CDR3aa: CASSNRGPYEQYF; abundance: NA; j_gene: TRBJ2-7; d_gene: NA; v_gene: TRBV7-9
CDR3nt: TGTGCCAGCCACAGGGGGCCTCCCGCCGGGGAGCTGTTTTTT; CDR3aa: CASHRGPPAGELFF; abundance: NA; j_gene: TRBJ2-2; d_gene: TRBD1; v_gene: TRBV28
CDR3nt: TGTGCCAGCAGCGGGGCCTACGAGCAGTACTTC; CDR3aa: CASSGAYEQYF; abundance: NA; j_gene: TRBJ2-7; d_gene: NA; v_gene: TRBV2
CDR3nt: TGTGCCAGCAGCGACGACGGACAGAGAGCTTCGGAGCAGTTCTTC; CDR3aa: CASSDDGQRASEQFF; abundance: once; j_gene: TRBJ2-1; d_gene: NA; v_gene: TRBV7-2
CDR3nt: TGTGCCAGCAGTGATAGCCCCACCCAGACGCAGCATTTT; CDR3aa: CASSDSPTQTQHF; abundance: NA; j_gene: TRBJ1-5; d_gene: NA; v_gene: TRBV2
CDR3nt: TGTGCCAGCAGCTTGGCCCGGACTAGCCGGGAGACCCAGTACTTC; CDR3aa: CASSLARTSRETQYF; abundance: NA; j_gene: TRBJ2-5; d_gene: TRBD2; v_gene: TRBV5-4
CDR3nt: TGTGCCAGCAGGGATGGGGGGAGCAATGAAAAACTGTTTTTT; CDR3aa: CASRDGGSNEKLFF; abundance: once; j_gene: TRBJ1-4; d_gene: NA; v_gene: TRBV2
CDR3nt: TGCGCCAGCAGGGGGACAGGGTTCGACGAGCAGTACTTC; CDR3aa: CASRGTGFDEQYF; abundance: NA; j_gene: TRBJ2-7; d_gene: TRBD1; v_gene: TRBV5-1
CDR3nt: TGTGCCAGCAGTTCAGGGGGGACTCAGCCCCAGCATTTT; CDR3aa: CASSSGGTQPQHF; abundance: NA; j_gene: TRBJ1-5; d_gene: TRBD1; v_gene: TRBV5-6
CDR3nt: TGCGCCAGCAGCTTGGAATTACGAGGGAAGGGCACTGAAGCTTTCTTT; CDR3aa: CASSLELRGKGTEAFF; abundance: NA; j_gene: TRBJ1-1; d_gene: NA; v_gene: TRBV5-1